This TCR beta chain was identified in a study of blood T cell repertoires in COVID-19. The table came from immunoSEQ multiplex PCR; TCRdb's copy has only in-frame clones and leaves some out. The data hold around 250,000 clones, with about nine tenths observed a single time. Germline CDR1 is SGHAT and CDR2 is FQNNGV. V shed 3 bases and J shed 4 bases, with 8 bases lying between them. The CDR3 sequence is 13 residues long. Participants reported their clinical history, and cohort assignment relied on those reports. The chain joins TRBV11-2 to TRBJ2-3; D gene unclear. The TCR was taken from a man between 18 and 35 years old who had recovered from COVID-19. What was sequenced was PBMCs or T cells enriched from blood (not recorded which). CDR3: CASSLSSADTQYF. CDR3 nucleotide sequence: TGTGCCAGCAGCTTGAGTTCGGCAGATACGCAGTATTTT. The variable domain in full, with the rest retrieved from reference TRBV11-2 and TRBJ2-3, is EAGVAQSPRYKIIEKRQSVAFWCNPISGHATLYWYQQILGQGPKLLIQFQNNGVVDDSQLPKDRFSAERLKGVDSTLKIQPAKLEDSAVYLCASSLSSADTQYFGPGTRLTVL.